The rows below give T cell receptor beta chains drawn from one sample of a study of regulatory T cells in long-lasting Graves disease. TCRdb redid the calling of the multiplex PCR reads with MiXCR, one entry per CDR3 protein. Of about 560,000 distinct CDR3 sequences listed, roughly 16% are singletons. The data also belong to a second study, concerning T cells in Graves' hyperthyroidism and ophthalmopathy.

This material consisted of peripheral blood mononuclear cells (PBMCs), taken at new diagnosis, from a patient treated with antithyroid drugs. These TCRs come from a man in his late teens or twenties with Graves disease. The conserved cysteine and the conserved F or W are not part of the CDR3 here. The order of the fields is J gene, V gene, CDR3 length, CDR3 protein.

TRBJ2-1	TRBV30	12	AWTYGGLGSEQF
TRBJ2-7	TRBV12-3/TRBV12-4	12	ASSLGRRSYEQY
TRBJ2-2	TRBV12-5	15	ASGLVRGIGNTGELF
TRBJ1-2	TRBV20-1	17	SARDLDRGRGKAHYGYT
TRBJ2-7	TRBV10-3	10	AIRQGGGEQY
TRBJ2-2	TRBV11-2	9	ASSLTVELF
TRBJ2-1	TRBV6-1	18	ASRESTGQRKQNTYNEQF
TRBJ2-7	TRBV11-2	15	ASSLFRLAGHYYEQY
TRBJ2-2	TRBV27	16	ASSFSGQGAINTGELF
TRBJ2-7	TRBV18	12	ASSPGTRSGEQY
TRBJ2-3	TRBV20-1	11	SARLSSSDTQY
TRBJ2-7	TRBV25-1	12	ASSGTRTGREQY
TRBJ1-2	TRBV28	11	ASSLTGAYGYT